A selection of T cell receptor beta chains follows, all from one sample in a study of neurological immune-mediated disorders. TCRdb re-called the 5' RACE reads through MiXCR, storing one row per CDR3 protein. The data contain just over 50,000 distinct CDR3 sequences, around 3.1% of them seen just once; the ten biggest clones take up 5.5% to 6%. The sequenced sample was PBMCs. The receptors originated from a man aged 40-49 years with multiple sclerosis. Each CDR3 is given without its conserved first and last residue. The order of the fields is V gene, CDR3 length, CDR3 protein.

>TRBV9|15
ASSVAPSSSGGYEQF
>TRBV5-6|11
ASSGGENQPQH
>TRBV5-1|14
ASSPGPGLAQETQY
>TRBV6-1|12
ASVAPNRGHTQY
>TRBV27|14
ASSLAHRDRTDTQY
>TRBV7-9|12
ASSPSGGNQPQH
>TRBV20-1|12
SARKTGGADEQY
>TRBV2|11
ASSEVGDYGYT
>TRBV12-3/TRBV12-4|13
ASSLMSAKYNEQF
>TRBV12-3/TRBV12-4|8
ASSRNTIY
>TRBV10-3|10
AISAGANVLT
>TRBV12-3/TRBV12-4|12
ASSLWTGDDEQY
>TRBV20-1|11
SARDAGGPTQY
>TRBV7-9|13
ASSLETGGNQPQH
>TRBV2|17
ASSEATPGTLTPRDEQF
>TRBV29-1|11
SVAGQLNTEAF
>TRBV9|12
ASSPSGQGMEQY
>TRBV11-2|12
ASSFGQSSRGYT
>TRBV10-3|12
AIRNQDGNQPQH
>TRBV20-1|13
SARPAGGVEQPQH
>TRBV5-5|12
ASSLGGGTDTQY
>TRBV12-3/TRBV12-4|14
ASSLTSGGYYDEQF
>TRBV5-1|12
ASTSTGRSAEAF
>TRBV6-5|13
ASSYSAAGTTEAF
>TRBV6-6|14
ASLRDTHSGANVLT
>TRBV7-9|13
ASSVGLAGVNEQF
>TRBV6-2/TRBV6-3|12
ASSWGLAGREQF
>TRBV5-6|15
ASSLGLAGTNTGELF
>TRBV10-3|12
AIRGTQRTGTQY
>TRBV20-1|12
SAGPGQKNSPLH
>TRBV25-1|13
ASSESPSGGGEQF
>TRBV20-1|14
SARDPRVQVTDTQY
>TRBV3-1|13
ASSHNRGLSSPLN
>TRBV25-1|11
ASSWTAADTQY
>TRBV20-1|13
SASPDRESNQPQH
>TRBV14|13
ASSQVGTGEPEQF
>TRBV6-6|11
ASSGTGTTEAF
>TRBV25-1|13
ASSARQGRVYEQY
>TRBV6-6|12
ASSYMGANQPQH
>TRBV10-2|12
ASRSRSQGYEQY
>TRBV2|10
ASSSSRQTQY
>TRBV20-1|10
SASRWGDGYT
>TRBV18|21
ASSPLYSWTSGGSSSGANVLT
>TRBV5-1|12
ASSGLTGSAGAF
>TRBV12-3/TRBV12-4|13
ASFNSATNTGELF
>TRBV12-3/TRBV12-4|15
ASSLQAGGYSGNTIY
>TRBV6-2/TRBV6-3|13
ASSRDPPNTGELF
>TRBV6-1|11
ASKTGGGQPQN
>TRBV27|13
ASTLTQLMNTEAF
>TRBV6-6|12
ASRLTGDNYGYT
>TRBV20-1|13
SARPGTSGGETQY
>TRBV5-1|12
ASSPEPPNEKLF
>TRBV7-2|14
ASSPPTPGVYNEQF
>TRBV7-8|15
ASSLRDSPPFSGEQY
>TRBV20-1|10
SAKVGNQPQH
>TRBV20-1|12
SAPDRVYNQPQH
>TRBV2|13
ASSGPGQGEEKLF
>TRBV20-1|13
SGSGASPGNSPLN
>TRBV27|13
ASRPRGLGFYEQY